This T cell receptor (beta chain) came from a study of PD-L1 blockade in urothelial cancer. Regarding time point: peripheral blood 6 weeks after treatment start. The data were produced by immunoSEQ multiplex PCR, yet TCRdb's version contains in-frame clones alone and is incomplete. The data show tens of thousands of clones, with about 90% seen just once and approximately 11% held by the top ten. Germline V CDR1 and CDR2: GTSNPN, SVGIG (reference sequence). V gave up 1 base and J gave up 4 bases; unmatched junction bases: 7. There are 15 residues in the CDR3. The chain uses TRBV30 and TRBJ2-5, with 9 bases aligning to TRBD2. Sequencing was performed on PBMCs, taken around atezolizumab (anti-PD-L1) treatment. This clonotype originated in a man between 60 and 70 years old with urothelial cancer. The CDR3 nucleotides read TGTGCCTGGAGTGGCGAAGCGGGGGGTTCAGAGACCCAGTACTTC. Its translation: CAWSGEAGGSETQYF.